Listed below are T cell receptor beta chains from one sample, sequenced in a study of T cells after somatic rescue of genetic block. Method: immunoSEQ multiplex PCR; TCRdb's copy keeps in-frame clones and lacks some. The top ten hold about 2.9% of the sample, which has approximately 71,000 clones, around 90% seen once. Sequencing used peripheral blood mononuclear cells (PBMCs). The source of these receptors is a man in his forties. Each CDR3 is given with its conserved first and last residue. A D gene is named only where the DNA matches it firmly. A clone size is listed for some rows: how often the clone was seen (once, few, many), or a class if it is expanded.

TRBV28,TRBD2,NA,TRBJ2-1,14,CASSLLGGDNEQFF,TGTGCCAGCAGTTTATTGGGAGGGGACAATGAGCAGTTCTTC
TRBV19,NA,NA,TRBJ1-2,12,CATAIGPSGYTF,TGTGCCACCGCAATCGGGCCTTCTGGCTACACCTTC
TRBV10-1,TRBD2,NA,TRBJ2-5,17,CASSGSAGGPWEETQYF,TGCGCCAGCAGTGGAAGCGCGGGAGGGCCTTGGGAAGAGACCCAGTACTTC
TRBV20-1,TRBD2,NA,TRBJ2-1,11,CSGLTSHEQFF,TGCAGTGGGCTGACTAGCCATGAGCAGTTCTTC
TRBV5-8,NA,NA,TRBJ1-4,15,CASSRRGTTNEKLFF,TGTGCCAGCAGTCGAAGGGGGACGACTAATGAAAAACTGTTTTTT
TRBV28,NA,once,TRBJ2-6,15,CASSSLPSGANVLTF,TGTGCCAGCAGCTCTTTACCCTCTGGGGCCAACGTCCTGACTTTC
TRBV7-9,TRBD2,NA,TRBJ2-1,16,CASSSSGPGGYNEQFF,TGTGCCAGCAGCTCCTCAGGGCCGGGGGGCTACAATGAGCAGTTCTTC
TRBV11-2,NA,NA,TRBJ1-2,13,CASSPALYYGYTF,TGTGCCAGCAGCCCGGCCCTATACTATGGCTACACCTTC
TRBV4-1,TRBD1,NA,TRBJ2-2,16,CASSQEGTGNTGELFF,TGCGCCAGCAGCCAAGAAGGGACAGGGAACACCGGGGAGCTGTTTTTT
TRBV10-3,TRBD1,NA,TRBJ1-2,16,CAIRLDRDDMDYGYTF,TGTGCCATCAGGCTGGACAGGGATGATATGGACTATGGCTACACCTTC
TRBV2,NA,NA,TRBJ1-2,15,CASSVDFPQIYGYTF,TGTGCCAGCAGCGTTGATTTCCCACAGATCTATGGCTACACCTTC
TRBV7-9,NA,NA,TRBJ2-3,12,CASSLRADTQYF,TGTGCCAGCAGCTTAAGGGCAGATACGCAGTATTTT
TRBV4-3,NA,NA,TRBJ2-1,14,CASSQRGEDNEQFF,TGCGCCAGCAGCCAACGGGGAGAGGACAATGAGCAGTTCTTC
TRBV28,NA,NA,TRBJ1-4,13,CASRDREGEKLFF,TGTGCCAGCAGAGACAGAGAGGGAGAAAAACTGTTTTTT
TRBV4-1,TRBD2,NA,TRBJ2-7,17,CASSHLAGTSANYEQYF,TGCGCCAGCAGCCACTTAGCCGGGACTAGCGCAAACTACGAGCAGTACTTC
TRBV5-5,TRBD1,NA,TRBJ1-1,15,CASSLGQGWGTEAFF,TGTGCCAGCAGTTTGGGACAGGGCTGGGGCACTGAAGCTTTCTTT
TRBV5-5,NA,NA,TRBJ2-7,11,CASSSNYEQYF,TGTGCCAGCAGCTCTAACTACGAGCAGTACTTC
TRBV5-4,TRBD2,NA,TRBJ2-3,16,CASSWGLAGGSDTQYF,TGTGCCAGCAGCTGGGGACTAGCGGGAGGTTCAGATACGCAGTATTTT
TRBV5-4,NA,NA,TRBJ2-1,20,CASSEPLADARIFTYNEQFF,TGTGCCAGCAGCGAGCCATTAGCGGATGCTCGAATCTTTACCTACAATGAGCAGTTCTTC
TRBV5-1,NA,NA,TRBJ1-6,16,CASSLVGQGYNSPLHF,TGCGCCAGCAGCTTGGTAGGGCAGGGTTATAATTCACCCCTCCACTTT
TRBV5-5,NA,NA,TRBJ2-1,11,CASSLLHEQFF,TGTGCCAGCAGCTTGCTCCATGAGCAGTTCTTC
TRBV6-4,NA,NA,TRBJ2-1,15,CASALTDSSYNEQFF,TGTGCCAGCGCTTTGACAGACAGCTCCTACAATGAGCAGTTCTTC
TRBV2,NA,NA,TRBJ2-7,11,CASSTHSEQYF,TGTGCCAGCAGTACCCACAGCGAGCAGTACTTC
TRBV6-5,NA,NA,TRBJ2-3,16,CASSYELFRGTDTQYF,TGTGCCAGCAGTTACGAGCTGTTTCGGGGCACAGATACGCAGTATTTT
TRBV7-9,NA,NA,TRBJ1-4,12,CASSPSLGKLFF,TGTGCCAGCAGCCCTTCCCTTGGAAAACTGTTTTTT
TRBV7-9,TRBD1,NA,TRBJ1-4,16,CASSLTGGASNEKLFF,TGTGCCAGCAGCTTAACAGGGGGCGCGTCTAATGAAAAACTGTTTTTT
TRBV20-1,NA,NA,TRBJ2-1,10,CSASIAEQFF,TGCAGTGCTAGTATAGCCGAGCAGTTCTTC
TRBV7-6,NA,NA,TRBJ2-5,15,CASSLGSFQGETQYF,TGTGCCAGCAGCTTAGGGAGTTTCCAGGGTGAGACCCAGTACTTC
TRBV5-4,TRBD1,NA,TRBJ1-2,15,CASSPGGTDIYGYTF,TGTGCCAGCAGCCCTGGGGGGACAGATATTTATGGCTACACCTTC
TRBV7-8,TRBD2,NA,TRBJ2-1,15,CASSSGLVGMEEQFF,TGTGCCAGCAGTTCCGGACTAGTCGGAATGGAAGAGCAGTTCTTC
TRBV28,NA,NA,TRBJ1-3,16,CASSQVTGTTGNTIYF,TGTGCCAGCAGTCAGGTCACAGGGACAACTGGAAACACCATATATTTT
TRBV19,TRBD1,NA,TRBJ2-7,14,CASSIRDSPYEQYF,TGTGCCAGTAGTATTAGGGACAGTCCCTACGAGCAGTACTTC
TRBV5-1,NA,NA,TRBJ1-2,14,CASSSGTAIYGYTF,TGCGCCAGCAGCTCCGGGACGGCTATATATGGCTACACCTTC